This passage covers 32 T cell receptor beta chains from one sample sequenced in a study of OX40 agonist ivuxolimab in advanced cancers. Libraries were constructed by the immunoSEQ multiplex PCR assay. Here the immuneACCESS table is served through TCRdb, limited to in-frame sequences with V and J called. Missing clones are a known gap in these copies; in checked studies unresolved V genes cover under half, and the rest lacks a known reason. The sample table lists about 70,000 clones, 80% to 95% of them with a count of one. The ten largest clones represent around 8% of the sample. Sequenced here: CD4+ or CD8+ T cells sorted from blood, sampled in a trial of the OX40 agonist ivuxolimab. Every receptor here comes from an adult with an advanced solid tumor such as melanoma, head and neck, liver or kidney cancer.

The J gene is TRBJ2-6, the V gene TRBV10-3; 8 bases map to TRBD1. CDR3 length: 18 amino acids. Germline values: CDR1 ENHRY, CDR2 SYGVKD. Trimming took 0 bases from V and 0 from J; bases not matched to a gene: 4. CDR3 in DNA: TGTGCCATCAGTGAGTCGGGACAGGCAAGCTCTGGGGCCAACGTCCTGACTTTC. As protein: CAISESGQASSGANVLTF.

V usage is TRBV19 and J usage is TRBJ2-1, with D perhaps TRBD2 (6 bases). Trimming stripped 2 bases from V and 0 bases from J, with 11 bases between. This CDR3 is 16 amino acids long. Germline CDR1 reads LNHDA; CDR2 reads SQIVND (reference sequence). The CDR3 region has the DNA TGTGCCAGTAGTATACACGGGAGCATCTCCTACAATGAGCAGTTCTTC. Translation: CASSIHGSISYNEQFF. Based on the CDR3 plus reference TRBV19 and TRBJ2-1, the full variable domain is DGGITQSPKYLFRKEGQNVTLSCEQNLNHDAMYWYRQDPGQGLRLIYYSQIVNDFQKGDIAEGYSVSREKKESFPLTVTSAQKNPTAFYLCASSIHGSISYNEQFFGPGTRLTVL.

The chain employs TRBV10-3 and TRBJ1-3, with D possibly being TRBD1 (6 bases). The CDR3 has 15 residues. Trimming left V 6 bases short and J 0 bases short, with 12 bases between. Germline CDR1 ENHRY, CDR2 SYGVKD. The CDR3: CAIRADSFSGNTIYF. The CDR3 region has the DNA TGTGCCATCAGGGCGGACAGTTTCTCTGGAAACACCATATATTTT.

This clone was detected once. V is TRBV9 and J is TRBJ1-1, with 7 bases fitting TRBD1. CDR3 size: 17 residues. Germline V lookup: CDR1 SGDLS, CDR2 YYNGEE. The V and J ends lost 0 bases and 1 base, in that order; junction bases with no gene match: 9. CDR3 DNA: TGTGCCAGCAGCGTAGTGGCTGGGGGACAGTCGAACACTGAAGCTTTCTTT. Translating it yields CASSVVAGGQSNTEAFF. The complete variable domain, with remaining parts taken from reference TRBV9 and TRBJ1-1, reads DSGVTQTPKHLITATGQRVTLRCSPRSGDLSVYWYQQSLDQGLQFLIQYYNGEERAKGNILERFSAQQFPDLHSELNLSSLELGDSALYFCASSVVAGGQSNTEAFFGQGTRLTVV.

The chain links TRBV9 to TRBJ2-7, with D possibly being TRBD2 (6 bases). Germline V gene sequence: CDR1 SGDLS, CDR2 YYNGEE. The CDR3 covers 14 residues. V lost 4 bases to trimming and J lost 5 bases, with 16 bases between them. The CDR3 region is CASSPGGGTHEQYF. In DNA form, the CDR3 reads TGTGCCAGCAGCCCCGGGGGTGGGACCCACGAGCAGTACTTC.

This chain uses TRBV27 with TRBJ2-3; D is unresolved. Germline CDR1 reads MNHEY; CDR2 reads SMNVEV (reference sequence). CDR3 length: 13 residues. Trimming removed 4 bases at V and 0 bases at J, with 5 bases between. This CDR3 is CASSWVSTDTQYF. CDR3 in DNA: TGTGCCAGCAGTTGGGTTAGCACAGATACGCAGTATTTT.

The chain employs TRBV27 and TRBJ2-7; 10 bases fit TRBD1. V was clipped by 5 bases and J by 6 bases; unmatched bases: 13. The CDR3 runs 16 residues. CDR1 and CDR2 (germline): MNHEY, SMNVEV (reference sequence). The DNA of the CDR3 is TGTGCCAGCAGTCCACCGGACAGGGGGGAATGGCGCGAGCAGTACTTC. The encoded protein is CASSPPDRGEWREQYF.

The chain uses TRBV7-2 and TRBJ2-3; the D is unclear. V lost 2 bases to trimming and J lost 0 bases, with 12 bases between them. The CDR3 is 16 residues long. The germline V gene has CDR1 SGHTA and CDR2 FQGNSA. The CDR3 sequence: CASSLIVSPSTDTQYF. The CDR3 bases are TGTGCCAGCAGCTTAATCGTCAGCCCGAGCACAGATACGCAGTATTTT.

The rearrangement uses TRBV25-1 and TRBJ1-4; the D is unclear. The germline V gene encodes CDR1 MGHDK and CDR2 SYGVNS. The V end was cut by 5 bases, the J end by 7 bases, with 17 bases between. CDR3 length: 15 amino acids. CDR3 region: CASSQKGRRIEKLFF. CDR3 sequence (DNA): TGTGCCAGCAGTCAGAAGGGTCGGCGGATTGAAAAACTGTTTTTT.

The chain uses TRBV19 and TRBJ2-1, with D hard to call. The CDR3 contains 15 residues. V lost 3 bases and J 3 bases, leaving 12 bases between the germline ends. The germline gives CDR1 LNHDA, CDR2 SQIVND (reference sequence). Written as DNA, the CDR3 is TGTGCCAGTAGTATGGTTTGGCAGGTCTACAATGAGCAGTTCTTC. Protein: CASSMVWQVYNEQFF. The full variable domain, completed using reference TRBV19 and TRBJ2-1, is DGGITQSPKYLFRKEGQNVTLSCEQNLNHDAMYWYRQDPGQGLRLIYYSQIVNDFQKGDIAEGYSVSREKKESFPLTVTSAQKNPTAFYLCASSMVWQVYNEQFFGPGTRLTVL.

This chain links TRBV13 with TRBJ2-5; no firm D call. V shed 5 bases and J shed 2 bases, with 9 bases lying between them. Germline V gene lookup returns CDR1 PRHDT and CDR2 FYEKMQ (reference sequence). There are 13 residues in the CDR3. The CDR3 is CASSPRRQETQYF. DNA for the CDR3: TGTGCCAGCAGCCCCCGTCGGCAAGAGACCCAGTACTTC.

This clone has just a few counts. The chain couples TRBV30 to TRBJ1-5, with TRBD1 matching 9 bases. V was pared by 2 bases and J by 6 bases, with 8 bases of the junction left unmatched. In germline, CDR1 is GTSNPN, CDR2 SVGIG (reference sequence). The CDR3 spans 15 residues. The CDR3, as DNA: TGTGCCTGGAGTCGGGGACAGGGAGTGAGTCAGCCCCAGCATTTT. The encoded protein is CAWSRGQGVSQPQHF. The full variable domain, its missing parts supplied by reference TRBV30 and TRBJ1-5, is SQTIHQWPATLVQPVGSPLSLECTVEGTSNPNLYWYRQAAGRGLQLLFYSVGIGQISSEVPQNLSASRPQDRQFILSSKKLLLSDSGFYLCAWSRGQGVSQPQHFGDGTRLSIL.

The CDR3 nucleotides are TGTGCCAGCAGCCAAGAGACCCAGTACTTC. Protein sequence: CASSQETQYF. The rearrangement links TRBV7-9 to TRBJ2-5; D gene unclear. Germline loops: CDR1 SEHNR, CDR2 FQNEAQ (reference sequence). The CDR3 has 10 residues. Deletions cut 5 bases from V and 2 bases from J, with 0 bases between.

The chain couples TRBV9 to TRBJ1-6; TRBD1 agrees at 7 bases. V was clipped by 6 bases and J by 7 bases; unmatched bases: 7. CDR1 SGDLS and CDR2 YYNGEE come from the germline V gene. The CDR3 runs 14 residues. This CDR3 reads CASTSGTANSPLHF. CDR3 nucleotides: TGTGCCAGCACCTCCGGGACAGCCAATTCACCCCTCCACTTT.

The chain links TRBV4-2 to TRBJ2-4; D ambiguous. Germline CDR1 reads LGHNA; CDR2 reads YNFKEQ. V shed 0 bases and J shed 6 bases, with 18 bases lying between them. The length of the CDR3 is 17 residues. The DNA for the CDR3 is TGTGCCAGCAGCCAAGATAACAGTCCCACGGGCAGAAACATTCAGTACTTC. Its protein product is CASSQDNSPTGRNIQYF.

The V and J genes are TRBV7-9 and TRBJ2-7; no reliable D call. Trimming shortened V by 5 bases and J by 3 bases, and 11 bases separated the two germline ends. Germline values: CDR1 SEHNR, CDR2 FQNEAQ (reference sequence). This CDR3 is built from 13 residues. CDR3 residues: CASSPGRNYEQYF. In nucleotides, the CDR3 is TGTGCCAGCAGCCCCGGACGGAACTACGAGCAGTACTTC.

V usage is TRBV5-1 and J usage is TRBJ2-5; 7 bases agree with TRBD1. The CDR3 has 15 amino acids. CDR1 and CDR2 from the germline V gene are SGHRS and YFSETQ. Unmatched junction bases numbered 4, after V lost 0 bases and J lost 2 bases. The CDR3 bases are TGCGCCAGCAGCTTGGACAGGGGTTTTCAAGAGACCCAGTACTTC. This gives the protein CASSLDRGFQETQYF.

This clone is a singleton in its sample. The V call is TRBV7-6, the J call TRBJ2-5; D might be TRBD1 (5 bases). The V and J ends lost 1 base and 1 base respectively, with 16 bases between them. The CDR3 runs to 17 residues. The germline CDR1 and CDR2 sequences are SGHVS and FNYEAQ. The CDR3 spells CASSLGTTRVGQETQYF. CDR3 in DNA: TGTGCCAGCAGCTTAGGAACAACCAGGGTTGGCCAAGAGACCCAGTACTTC.

V and J are TRBV4-1 and TRBJ2-7; maybe TRBD1 (6 bases). Germline V lookup: CDR1 MGHRA, CDR2 YSYEKL. The CDR3 has 14 amino acids. V was cut by 0 bases and J by 3 bases, with 9 bases left in between. CDR3 amino acids: CASSQEARGYEQYF. The DNA for the CDR3 is TGCGCCAGCAGCCAAGAGGCCAGGGGCTACGAGCAGTACTTC.

The V call is TRBV5-6, the J call TRBJ2-3; D call uncertain. The V and J ends lost 2 bases and 5 bases respectively, with 9 bases between them. The CDR3 consists of 13 residues. Germline CDR1 and CDR2: SGHDT and YYEEEE. The CDR3 loop reads CASSLAALDTQYF. The CDR3 DNA is TGTGCCAGCAGCTTAGCAGCACTAGATACGCAGTATTTT.

This chain joins TRBV6-5 and TRBJ2-1, with 7 bases aligning to TRBD2. CDR1 is MNHEY, CDR2 SVGAGI, per germline. The junction had 11 bases not matched to a gene; V was cut back by 4 bases and J by 8 bases. The CDR3 has 15 residues. The CDR3 protein is CASSFDGGGLYEQFF. CDR3 in DNA: TGTGCCAGCAGTTTCGACGGCGGGGGTTTATATGAGCAGTTCTTC.

The chain couples TRBV6-5 to TRBJ2-1; 8 positions agree with TRBD1. V shed 3 bases, J shed 4 bases, and the junction held 2 bases outside the gene matches. This CDR3 contains 14 residues. CDR1 MNHEY and CDR2 SVGAGI come from the germline V gene. The DNA of the CDR3 is TGTGCCAGCAGTTATGGGACAGGTTACAATGAGCAGTTCTTC. Translated: CASSYGTGYNEQFF.

The chain links TRBV6-4 to TRBJ2-6; D is unclear. Germline CDR1 MRHNA, CDR2 SNTAGT. V dropped 6 bases and J dropped 0 bases, with 9 bases sitting between them. The CDR3 sequence is 15 residues long. CDR3 DNA sequence: TGTGCCAGCAGCGACGGAAGCTCTGGGGCCAACGTCCTGACTTTC. It yields the protein CASSDGSSGANVLTF.

The chain carries TRBV5-6 and TRBJ1-3; D ambiguous. The CDR3 sequence is 16 residues long. Germline CDR1 and CDR2: SGHDT and YYEEEE. Trimming pared 0 bases from V and 2 bases from J, leaving 12 bases between. The chain's CDR3 is CASSLGLGEAGNTIYF. In DNA form, the CDR3 reads TGTGCCAGCAGCTTGGGGCTAGGTGAAGCTGGAAACACCATATATTTT.

The rearrangement links TRBV6-6 to TRBJ1-5; 7 nucleotides agree with TRBD1. Germline V CDR1 and CDR2: MNHNY, SVGAGI (reference sequence). The CDR3 consists of 14 residues. V lost 2 bases and J lost 6; bases outside the gene matches: 4. In nucleotides, the CDR3 is TGTGCCAGCAGTTACCCGGGACAGCTTCAGCCCCAGCATTTT. It translates to CASSYPGQLQPQHF.

The chain recombines TRBV13 with TRBJ1-4; 8 bases are a match to TRBD1. In germline, CDR1 is PRHDT, CDR2 FYEKMQ (reference sequence). The CDR3 length is 17 residues. V was pared by 0 bases and J by 5 bases, with 8 bases of the junction left unmatched. The DNA for the CDR3 is TGTGCCAGCAGCTTAGGAATCTCAGGACAGGGAAATGAAAAACTGTTTTTT. Amino acid sequence: CASSLGISGQGNEKLFF.

This chain joins TRBV6-7 and TRBJ2-7; D gene ambiguous. TRBV6-7 is given ORF status, its function remaining uncertain. Trimming removed 2 bases from V and 2 bases from J, with 16 bases in between. The length of the CDR3 is 16 residues. CDR3 DNA sequence: TGTGCCAGCAGTTACCCGTCCCCCCGGGTGCCCTACGAGCAGTACTTC. Translated, it gives CASSYPSPRVPYEQYF.

The CDR3 DNA reads TGTGCCAGCAGTTTAGAGGCCGGCTTGACCTACGAGCAGTACTTC. As protein: CASSLEAGLTYEQYF. The chain links TRBV27 to TRBJ2-7, with D uncertain. CDR3 length equals 15 residues. The V end was cut by 2 bases, the J end by 2 bases, with 13 bases between. Germline CDR1 reads MNHEY; CDR2 reads SMNVEV (reference sequence).

The sample holds a few counts of this clone. V usage is TRBV6-5 and J usage is TRBJ1-2; D gene ambiguous. This CDR3 comprises 15 residues. With 5 bases removed from V and 0 bases from J, the gap between germline ends came to 13 bases. Germline V gene lookup returns CDR1 MNHEY and CDR2 SVGAGI. CDR3 coding DNA: TGTGCCAGCAGTAGGATGGGAGGATCTAACTATGGCTACACCTTC. The encoded protein is CASSRMGGSNYGYTF.

CDR3 protein: CASSPFGDRGPYEQYF. DNA of the CDR3: TGTGCCAGCAGCCCTTTTGGGGACAGGGGGCCCTACGAGCAGTACTTC. This sequence joins TRBV13 and TRBJ2-7; 12 bases fit TRBD1. The CDR3 contains 16 residues. Per the germline V gene, CDR1 is PRHDT and CDR2 is FYEKMQ (reference sequence). V gave up 5 bases and J gave up 2 bases; unmatched junction bases: 7.

J is TRBJ1-2 and V is TRBV7-9, with 8 bases fitting TRBD1. Germline assignment: CDR1 SEHNR and CDR2 FQNEAQ (reference sequence). The CDR3 covers 15 residues. J lost 8 bases, V lost 2 bases, and 10 bases had no gene match. The chain's CDR3 is CASSLPPGTGEGYTF. CDR3 DNA sequence: TGTGCCAGCAGCTTACCTCCCGGGACAGGTGAAGGCTACACCTTC. The full variable domain, in which reference TRBV7-9 and TRBJ1-2 provide the parts outside the CDR3, is DTGVSQNPRHKITKRGQNVTFRCDPISEHNRLYWYRQTLGQGPEFLTYFQNEAQLEKSRLLSDRFSAERPKGSFSTLEIQRTEQGDSAMYLCASSLPPGTGEGYTFGSGTRLTVV.

The CDR3 loop is CASSLQGSTEAFF. The CDR3 DNA is TGTGCCAGCAGCCTTCAGGGTTCCACTGAAGCTTTCTTT. The rearrangement uses TRBV7-6 and TRBJ1-1; D possibly corresponds to TRBD1 (5 bases). Germline values: CDR1 SGHVS, CDR2 FNYEAQ. V lost 5 bases and J 4 bases, leaving 11 bases between the germline ends. The CDR3 is 13 amino acids.